Below are 17 T cell receptor beta chains sequenced from a single sample in a study of CD4 T cells in relation to SARS-CoV-2 and coronaviruses. The method was immunoSEQ multiplex PCR; TCRdb's version includes in-frame clones alone and lacks a portion of them. Of about 27,000 clones in the sample, around 78% were seen once. Unexposed donor CD4+ T cells date from about 2011-2018, before the COVID-19 pandemic. The cells were cultured for over eight days before CD4+ T cells were isolated. These receptors lack a known antigen. Input material: CD4+ T cells from PBMCs, cultured in vitro. Every receptor here comes from a human donor in good health.

This rearrangement joins TRBV7-9 to TRBJ1-1; D not certain. Germline V gene sequence: CDR1 SEHNR, CDR2 FQNEAQ (reference sequence). The CDR3 runs 15 residues. Deletions cut 0 bases from V and 1 base from J, with 9 bases between. CDR3 residues: CASSLAQWGNTEAFF. The CDR3 coding sequence is TGTGCCAGCAGCTTAGCCCAGTGGGGGAACACTGAAGCTTTCTTT.

The chain uses TRBV7-8 and TRBJ1-3; perhaps TRBD1 as D (5 bases). Germline loops: CDR1 SGHVS, CDR2 FQNEAQ. Between the trimmed V and J ends, which lost 2 bases and 5 bases, there was a span of 22 bases. This CDR3 is built from 18 residues. CDR3 amino acids: CASSLRPPGPGGRNTIYF. In nucleotides, the CDR3 is TGTGCCAGCAGCTTAAGACCTCCCGGGCCGGGGGGTAGAAACACCATATATTTT.

This chain uses TRBV10-3 with TRBJ1-6; D is unclear. Germline assignment: CDR1 ENHRY and CDR2 SYGVKD. The CDR3 extends over 12 amino acids. Trimming left V 2 bases short and J 5 bases short, with 1 base between. CDR3 protein: CAISEDNSPLHF. CDR3 nucleotides: TGTGCCATCAGTGAGGATAATTCACCCCTCCACTTT.

This sequence joins TRBV11-2 and TRBJ2-1; D not certain. Germline loops: CDR1 SGHAT, CDR2 FQNNGV. The CDR3 is 15 amino acids. V shed 5 bases and J shed 13 bases, with 24 bases lying between them. CDR3 DNA: TGTGCCAGCAGCCCTACCCCGCCTCCTCGGGTGGATCAGTTCTTC. Residues: CASSPTPPPRVDQFF.

This chain joins TRBV20-1 and TRBJ2-5; D is unclear. The V and J ends lost 6 bases and 2 bases respectively, with 7 bases between them. CDR1 DFQATT and CDR2 SNEGSKA come from the germline V gene (reference sequence). This CDR3 has 11 residues. The CDR3 region has the DNA TGCAGTGCAATAATACAAGAGACCCAGTACTTC. Protein product: CSAIIQETQYF.

The chain is built from TRBV4-1 and TRBJ2-7; TRBD1 aligns across 9 bases. CDR1 is MGHRA, CDR2 YSYEKL, per germline. After removal of 3 bases from V and 4 bases from J, the junction contained 7 bases not matched to a gene. This CDR3 contains 15 residues. The CDR3 nucleotides are TGCGCCAGCAGCCAGCCGGGACAGGGAAAATACGAGCAGTACTTC. It is translated as CASSQPGQGKYEQYF.

The chain links TRBV29-1 to TRBJ2-1; D is ambiguous. Germline CDR1 is SQVTM and CDR2 is ANQGSEA. The CDR3 extends over 12 amino acids. Trimming stripped 1 base from V and 5 bases from J, with 6 bases between. CDR3 nucleotide sequence: TGCAGCGTTGAAGCGTTTGACAATGAGCAGTTCTTC. This codes for CSVEAFDNEQFF.

This clone was seen a handful of times. The V and J genes are TRBV7-9 and TRBJ2-7; D is ambiguous. The germline V and J ends were trimmed by 7 bases and 5 bases, with 12 bases remaining between them. In germline, CDR1 is SEHNR, CDR2 FQNEAQ (reference sequence). This CDR3 is 12 amino acids long. In DNA form, the CDR3 reads TGTGCCAGCACCGGGTACAGAAACGAGCAGTACTTC. Its protein product is CASTGYRNEQYF.

This sequence joins TRBV19 and TRBJ2-5; TRBD2 agrees at 9 bases. The trim removed 4 bases at V and 5 bases at J, leaving 5 bases unmatched. Germline CDR1 is LNHDA and CDR2 is SQIVND (reference sequence). This CDR3 contains 14 residues. The CDR3 region has the DNA TGTGCCAGTAGTACTAGCGGGGTTGTCGAGACCCAGTACTTC. Translating it yields CASSTSGVVETQYF. Using reference TRBV19 and TRBJ2-5 for the parts outside the CDR3, the full variable domain is DGGITQSPKYLFRKEGQNVTLSCEQNLNHDAMYWYRQDPGQGLRLIYYSQIVNDFQKGDIAEGYSVSREKKESFPLTVTSAQKNPTAFYLCASSTSGVVETQYFGPGTRLLVL.

This clone has only one observation. V usage is TRBV7-3 and J usage is TRBJ2-3, with D possibly matching TRBD2 (6 bases). Germline-derived CDR1 and CDR2 are SGHTA and FQGTGA. The V end lost 3 bases, the J end lost 6 bases, and 10 bases lay between the germline ends. The CDR3 length is 13 residues. The CDR3 region has the DNA TGTGCCAGCAGCTTCGGAGGGAGTGATACGCAGTATTTT. Its translation: CASSFGGSDTQYF.

This clone was seen only a few times. The chain uses TRBV5-1 and TRBJ1-3, with D maybe TRBD1 (6 bases). Germline V gene sequence: CDR1 SGHRS, CDR2 YFSETQ. V lost 0 bases and J 0 bases, leaving 10 bases between the germline ends. There are 16 residues in the CDR3. CDR3 sequence (DNA): TGCGCCAGCAGCTTGGGGACAGCGCACTCTGGAAACACCATATATTTT. It translates to CASSLGTAHSGNTIYF.

The chain is built from TRBV29-1 and TRBJ1-1, with D maybe TRBD1 (5 bases). The CDR3 is 11 residues long. Trimming took 7 bases from V and 4 from J, leaving 10 bases between them. The V gene's germline CDR1 is SQVTM and CDR2 ANQGSEA. The CDR3 loop is CSGRESTEAFF. The DNA of the CDR3 is TGCAGCGGCAGGGAATCCACTGAAGCTTTCTTT. Supplemented by reference TRBV29-1 and TRBJ1-1, the full variable domain reads SAVISQKPSRDICQRGTSLTIQCQVDSQVTMMFWYRQQPGQSLTLIATANQGSEATYESGFVIDKFPISRPNLTFSTLTVSNMSPEDSSIYLCSGRESTEAFFGQGTRLTVV.

The chain joins TRBV4-1 to TRBJ1-4; 10 nucleotides agree with TRBD1. Per the germline V gene, CDR1 is MGHRA and CDR2 is YSYEKL. The CDR3 is 16 amino acids. Losses at the gene ends were 1 base for V and 7 bases for J; bases not matched to a gene: 6. CDR3 bases: TGCGCCAGCAGCCAAGGGGACAGGGGCCGAAGTGAAAAACTGTTTTTT. Protein product: CASSQGDRGRSEKLFF.

The rearrangement joins TRBV21-1 to TRBJ2-7; TRBD1, the table's D call, was not compared with the DNA. TRBV21-1 is flagged as a pseudogene. The CDR3 extends over 11 amino acids. This CDR3 is CAHRISYEQYF. CDR3 bases: TGTGCCCACAGGATCTCCTACGAGCAGTACTTC.

The table lists this clone with a few counts. V is TRBV7-2 and J is TRBJ2-1; 7 bases align to TRBD2. The CDR3 totals 15 residues. Germline trimming cut 1 base from V and 7 bases from J; bases unmatched to any gene: 7. Germline-derived CDR1 and CDR2 are SGHTA and FQGNSA. CDR3 sequence: CASSLVGLEWNEQFF. In DNA, the CDR3 is TGTGCCAGCAGCTTAGTTGGACTAGAGTGGAATGAGCAGTTCTTC.

The chain combines TRBV5-1 with TRBJ2-7; 8 bases are shared with TRBD2. V lost 1 base and J lost 2; bases outside the gene matches: 5. In germline, CDR1 is SGHRS, CDR2 YFSETQ. The CDR3 loop spans 15 amino acids. CDR3 coding DNA: TGCGCCAGCAGCTTGTATGCGGGGGGCCCCTACGAGCAGTACTTC. As protein: CASSLYAGGPYEQYF.

This clone was found a few times. This rearrangement joins TRBV2 to TRBJ1-6; 7 bases agree with TRBD1. Trimming cost V 4 bases and J 10 bases; bases outside gene matches: 10. CDR3 length: 15 residues. Germline CDR1 reads SNHLY; CDR2 reads FYNNEI. In DNA form, the CDR3 reads TGTGCCAGCAGTGTAGACAGGGCAGCTGGCTCACCCCTCCACTTT. Protein: CASSVDRAAGSPLHF.